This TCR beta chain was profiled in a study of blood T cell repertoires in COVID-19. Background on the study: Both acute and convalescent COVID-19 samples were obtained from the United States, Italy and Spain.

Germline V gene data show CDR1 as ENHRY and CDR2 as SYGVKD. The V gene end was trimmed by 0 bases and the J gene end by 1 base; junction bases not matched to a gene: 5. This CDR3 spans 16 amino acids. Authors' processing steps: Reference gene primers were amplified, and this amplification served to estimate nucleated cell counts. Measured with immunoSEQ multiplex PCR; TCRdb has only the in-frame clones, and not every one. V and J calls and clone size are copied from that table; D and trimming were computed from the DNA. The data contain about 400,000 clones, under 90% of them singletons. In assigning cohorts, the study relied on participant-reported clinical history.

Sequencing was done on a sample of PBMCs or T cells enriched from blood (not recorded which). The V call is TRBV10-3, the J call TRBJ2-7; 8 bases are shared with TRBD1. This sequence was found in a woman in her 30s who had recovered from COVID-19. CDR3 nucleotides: TGTGCCATCAGTGAGTCGGGGACAGGAAAGTCCTACGAGCAGTACTTC. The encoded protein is CAISESGTGKSYEQYF.